This T cell receptor (beta chain) came from a study of blood T cell repertoires in COVID-19. Those who participated ranged in age from about 18 to 89 years and resided in about two dozen US areas. Germline V lookup: CDR1 SQVTM, CDR2 ANQGSEA. V was shortened by 6 bases and J by 3 bases, with 5 bases between the two germline ends. This CDR3 has 10 residues. The count of this clone is one. Authors' methods: Reference gene primer amplification gave estimated nucleated cell counts. Using immunoSEQ multiplex PCR, the repertoire was profiled, and TCRdb retains in-frame clones only, with some absent. V, J and clone size were drawn from that table, and D and trimming were deduced from the DNA. This repertoire shows more than 300,000 clones, 75% to 90% found once; its top ten account for around 5.1%.

The sample comprised PBMCs or T cells enriched from blood (not recorded which). The clonotype was recovered from a woman aged 45 to 65 who had recovered from COVID-19. This chain uses TRBV29-1 with TRBJ1-1, with D uncertain. CDR3 region: CSVQDTEAFF. CDR3 nucleotides: TGCAGCGTCCAGGACACTGAAGCTTTCTTT.